This TCR beta chain originates from a study of T cell repertoires in cytomegalovirus infection. Study-level background: Shared public TCR beta signatures pointed to both CMV infection and a matching HLA type.

TCRdb re-analysed the reads in MiXCR, keeping a single row per CDR3 protein. The repertoire consists of 400,000 to 600,000 distinct CDR3 sequences, with approximately 42% occurring once and the leading ten covering around 44%. This CDR3 is built from 16 residues. The germline V gene encodes CDR1 SGHAT and CDR2 FQDESV (reference sequence). The germline V and J ends were trimmed by 1 base and 1 base, with 12 bases remaining between them. Study-level points and caveats: Carriers of CMV and the relevant HLA type were discriminated by public TCR beta frequency. In two of eight donors, the top clonotype was HLA-C-restricted CMV-specific.

Comments on this clonotype: Its antigen remains unknown.

This chain joins TRBV11-1 and TRBJ2-3; weak D call: TRBD2 (6 bases). Source: cultured PBMCs, taken from culture after CMV antigen stimulation. The clonotype was recovered from a human donor in good health (CMV status not recorded). Some clones in this sample may be carry-over from other donors' samples. The CDR3, as DNA: TGTGCCAGCAGCTTAGTATGGCGGGGTGGCACAGATACGCAGTATTTT. Translated, it gives CASSLVWRGGTDTQYF.